These 24 T cell receptor beta chains were sequenced from one sample in a study of cytomegalovirus exposure and HLA in healthy donors. Primers: 60 Vbeta forward and 13 Jbeta reverse. Generated by immunoSEQ multiplex PCR, the TCRdb table keeps only in-frame clones and is missing some. The sample has roughly 130,000 clones; about 8.5% are singletons. The sequenced sample consisted of PBMCs. The source of these receptors is a man in his forties or fifties in good health and CMV-seronegative.

This clone occurred a few times. The chain employs TRBV5-1 and TRBJ2-3; TRBD2 matches 11 bases. With 2 bases clipped from V and 2 bases from J, the junction kept 4 bases outside the gene matches. The germline gives CDR1 SGHRS, CDR2 YFSETQ. The CDR3 is 16 residues long. The DNA of the CDR3 is TGCGCCAGCAGCTTACTAGCGGGGGCTTCCACAGATACGCAGTATTTT. It translates to CASSLLAGASTDTQYF.

In its sample, this clone was seen a few times. The V and J genes are TRBV14 and TRBJ2-7; D possibly corresponds to TRBD1 (5 bases). This CDR3 is 14 amino acids long. V was clipped by 1 base and J by 3 bases, with 10 bases between them. Germline CDR1 reads SGHDN; CDR2 reads FVKESK. Written as DNA, the CDR3 is TGTGCCAGCAGCCAAGTAGACAGCTTCTACGAGCAGTACTTC. Amino acids: CASSQVDSFYEQYF.

This clone was seen a handful of times. J is TRBJ2-2 and V is TRBV2, with TRBD2 matching 11 bases. This CDR3 comprises 18 residues. V lost 3 bases to trimming and J lost 4 bases; unmatched junction nucleotides: 10. Germline CDR1 is SNHLY and CDR2 is FYNNEI. CDR3 sequence: CASSDPKLAGDPTGELFF. The CDR3 bases are TGTGCCAGCAGTGACCCGAAACTAGCGGGGGACCCCACCGGGGAGCTGTTTTTT.

V usage is TRBV6-1 and J usage is TRBJ2-1; TRBD1 might be the D (5 bases). Germline V gene data show CDR1 as MNHNS and CDR2 as SASEGT. CDR3 length: 13 amino acids. Trimming pared 10 bases from V and 8 bases from J, leaving 18 bases between. CDR3 sequence reads: CAIKGWLVDEQFF. CDR3 DNA sequence: TGTGCCATCAAGGGGTGGCTAGTTGATGAGCAGTTCTTC.

The V and J genes are TRBV30 and TRBJ2-5, with 7 bases identical to TRBD1. TRBJ2-7 matches the DNA end more closely, so the J call is doubtful. The CDR3 runs to 14 residues. In germline, CDR1 is GTSNPN, CDR2 SVGIG (reference sequence). This chain's CDR3 is CAWLPRTGNYEQYF. CDR3 bases: TGTGCCTGGTTACCTAGGACAGGTAATTACGAGCAGTACTTC.

This chain uses TRBV18 with TRBJ2-1, with 9 bases aligning to TRBD2. CDR1 is KGHSH, CDR2 LQKENI, per germline. This CDR3 is built from 16 residues. Trimming took 0 bases from V and 2 from J; bases not matched to a gene: 2. The CDR3 region is CASSPPASGAYNEQFF. The DNA of the CDR3 is TGTGCCAGCTCACCACCTGCTAGCGGGGCCTACAATGAGCAGTTCTTC.

This clone was detected only a few times. This chain's CDR3 is CASSPGNNSPLHF. In DNA form, the CDR3 reads TGTGCCAGCAGCCCGGGGAATAATTCACCCCTCCACTTT. The chain links TRBV7-2 to TRBJ1-6, with D hard to call. The V gene's germline CDR1 is SGHTA and CDR2 FQGNSA. CDR3 length equals 13 residues. Between the trimmed V and J ends, which lost 5 bases and 5 bases, there was a span of 7 bases.

This clone was seen more than once but under ten times. The chain joins TRBV7-9 to TRBJ2-7; TRBD2 is a possible D gene (5 bases). Trimming removed 0 bases at V and 0 bases at J, with 6 bases between. The germline gives CDR1 SEHNR, CDR2 FQNEAQ (reference sequence). The CDR3 extends over 14 amino acids. The CDR3 spells CASSLAGSSYEQYF. CDR3 bases: TGTGCCAGCAGCTTAGCGGGGAGCTCCTACGAGCAGTACTTC.

This clone was counted a few times. The gene calls are TRBV4-1 and TRBJ1-5, with 9 bases identical to TRBD1. CDR1 MGHRA and CDR2 YSYEKL come from the germline V gene. The CDR3 covers 15 residues. J lost 2 bases, V lost 9 bases, and 8 bases had no gene match. The CDR3 protein is CASGQGITGNQPQHF. The CDR3 DNA reads TGCGCCAGTGGACAGGGGATTACGGGCAATCAGCCCCAGCATTTT.

The chain employs TRBV2 and TRBJ1-1, with 7 bases identical to TRBD1. This CDR3 has 15 residues. Per the germline V gene, CDR1 is SNHLY and CDR2 is FYNNEI. V lost 4 bases and J lost 1; bases outside the gene matches: 6. The CDR3 reads CASSVARQGNTEAFF. The CDR3 DNA sequence: TGTGCCAGCAGTGTGGCGAGACAGGGGAACACTGAAGCTTTCTTT. The full variable domain, its missing parts supplied by reference TRBV2 and TRBJ1-1, is EPEVTQTPSHQVTQMGQEVILRCVPISNHLYFYWYRQILGQKVEFLVSFYNNEISEKSEIFDDQFSVERPDGSNFTLKIRSTKLEDSAMYFCASSVARQGNTEAFFGQGTRLTVV.

This clone was detected a few times. The chain couples TRBV5-1 to TRBJ1-3; perhaps TRBD1 as D (5 bases). V was clipped by 4 bases and J by 5 bases, with 13 bases between them. CDR3 length: 14 amino acids. Germline values: CDR1 SGHRS, CDR2 YFSETQ. Here the CDR3 DNA reads TGCGCCAGCAGCCCACAGGACCTTAGAAACACCATATATTTT. Amino acid sequence: CASSPQDLRNTIYF.

J is TRBJ1-1 and V is TRBV7-2; TRBD1 matches 8 bases. V was pared by 3 bases and J by 1 base, with 1 base of the junction left unmatched. This CDR3 spans 14 amino acids. The V gene's germline CDR1 is SGHTA and CDR2 FQGNSA. The CDR3 DNA is TGTGCCAGCAGCTTCCAGGGGGCGAACACTGAAGCTTTCTTT. Its protein is CASSFQGANTEAFF.

This rearrangement joins TRBV7-3 to TRBJ1-1, with 9 positions matching TRBD1. The length of the CDR3 is 23 residues. The V gene end was trimmed by 1 base and the J gene end by 0 bases; junction bases not matched to a gene: 24. Per germline, CDR1 SGHTA and CDR2 FQGTGA. CDR3 region: CASSLSPEGKPRQGVWMNTEAFF. CDR3 DNA: TGTGCCAGCAGCTTAAGCCCCGAGGGAAAGCCCAGACAGGGGGTATGGATGAACACTGAAGCTTTCTTT.

This clone was picked up a small number of times. This chain joins TRBV5-3 and TRBJ2-7; TRBD2 is a possible D gene (5 bases). TRBV5-3 carries the ORF label, with uncertain function. V was shortened by 4 bases and J by 3 bases, with 17 bases between the two germline ends. This CDR3 spans 15 amino acids. The CDR3 nucleotides read TGTGCCAGAAGCCCGCGCGGGTCGGAGTTCTACGAGCAGTACTTC. Protein sequence: CARSPRGSEFYEQYF.

The chain recombines TRBV18 with TRBJ1-5, with TRBD1 matching over 7 bases. This CDR3 spans 15 amino acids. The germline gives CDR1 KGHSH, CDR2 LQKENI. The V and J ends lost 5 bases and 6 bases, in that order; junction bases with no gene match: 10. The CDR3: CASSDTGVDSQPQHF. The CDR3 DNA follows: TGTGCCAGCTCAGACACAGGGGTTGATAGTCAGCCCCAGCATTTT.

This chain links TRBV19 with TRBJ1-5; TRBD1 agrees at 10 bases. Per the germline V gene, CDR1 is LNHDA and CDR2 is SQIVND (reference sequence). The CDR3 sequence is 15 residues long. J lost 5 bases, V lost 0 bases, and 1 base had no gene match. The CDR3 spells CASSIDGQGDQPQHF. The CDR3 DNA is TGTGCCAGTAGTATAGATGGACAGGGGGATCAGCCCCAGCATTTT.

This clone was seen a handful of times. CDR3 nucleotides: TGCGCCAGCAGCTTGGCTAGCGGGGGGCCGAGCTCCTACAATGAGCAGTTCTTC. Translated, it gives CASSLASGGPSSYNEQFF. V and J are TRBV5-1 and TRBJ2-1, with TRBD2 identical over 11 bases. From germline, CDR1 is SGHRS and CDR2 YFSETQ. V lost 0 bases, J lost 0 bases, and 5 bases stayed unmatched. CDR3 size: 18 residues.

This sequence joins TRBV5-8 and TRBJ1-2; a possible D gene is TRBD1 (5 bases). Trimming pared 6 bases from V and 6 bases from J, leaving 12 bases between. The CDR3 is 12 residues long. The V gene's germline CDR1 is SGHTS and CDR2 YDEGEE. The chain's CDR3 is CASTPWGDGYTF. CDR3 in DNA: TGTGCCAGCACGCCCTGGGGGGATGGCTACACCTTC.

The chain is built from TRBV7-6 and TRBJ2-5; weak D call: TRBD1 (6 bases). Looked up from germline, CDR1 is SGHVS and CDR2 is FNYEAQ. The CDR3 contains 14 residues. Trimming took off 5 bases at V and 1 base at J, with 11 bases between the two ends. The DNA for the CDR3 is TGTGCCAGCAGCCTGGACAGCTTCCAAGAGACCCAGTACTTC. It encodes CASSLDSFQETQYF.

The CDR3 DNA reads as TGTGCCAGCAGCTTAAGGCAGGGGGGCAACACCGGGGAGCTGTTTTTT. Protein: CASSLRQGGNTGELFF. The J gene is TRBJ2-2, the V gene TRBV7-9, with D tentatively TRBD1 (7 bases). The CDR3 is 16 amino acids. Trimming took off 2 bases at V and 2 bases at J, with 12 bases between the two ends. Looked up from germline, CDR1 is SEHNR and CDR2 is FQNEAQ (reference sequence).

The V gene is TRBV10-3, the J gene TRBJ2-7, with TRBD2 identical over 7 bases. The CDR3 length is 17 residues. Germline loops: CDR1 ENHRY, CDR2 SYGVKD. The junction had 11 bases not matched to a gene; V was cut back by 0 bases and J by 3 bases. CDR3 in amino acids: CAISESKAPGEGYEQYF. CDR3 nucleotide sequence: TGTGCCATCAGTGAGTCAAAGGCTCCGGGGGAGGGCTACGAGCAGTACTTC.

This sequence joins TRBV6-1 and TRBJ2-1; 8 nucleotides line up with TRBD2. CDR1 is MNHNS and CDR2 is SASEGT in the germline V gene. V trimming: 6 bases; J trimming: 8 bases; junction bases outside the gene matches: 9. The CDR3 is 14 amino acids. CDR3 in DNA: TGTGCCAGCAGCGGGACTACGGGGGGGGATGAGCAGTTCTTC. It yields the protein CASSGTTGGDEQFF.

The chain joins TRBV9 to TRBJ2-5; the match to TRBD2 covers 13 bases. Germline V gene sequence: CDR1 SGDLS, CDR2 YYNGEE. With V trimmed by 4 bases and J by 5 bases, 11 bases remained unmatched. The CDR3 sequence is 17 residues long. In DNA, the CDR3 is TGTGCCAGCAGCCCCCGGACTAGCGGGGGAGGATTGGAGACCCAGTACTTC. Its translation: CASSPRTSGGGLETQYF.

This clone was seen only a few times. The chain carries TRBV9 and TRBJ2-4; unclear D gene. V lost 2 bases to trimming and J lost 0 bases, with 9 bases between them. The CDR3 is 15 amino acids. CDR1 is SGDLS and CDR2 is YYNGEE in the germline V gene. For the CDR3, the DNA is TGTGCCAGCAGCGTGGGTAGCTTAGCCAAAAACATTCAGTACTTC. Translation gives CASSVGSLAKNIQYF.